A single T cell receptor (beta chain) is shown here with its context. Its antigen remains unidentified. This specimen comes from a study of early T cells in non-severe SARS-CoV-2 infection. Overall study: The input, bulk RNA from unsorted whole blood, was sequenced, and chains were unpaired. Study results and caveats: Sequences matched to VDJdb favored anti-spike CD8 responses, while private and CD4 specificities were missed.

MiXCR was run by TCRdb on the 5' RACE reads, yielding one entry per CDR3 protein. The sample lists about 130,000 distinct CDR3 sequences, more than 13% occurring once. J lost 8 bases, V lost 3 bases, and 5 bases had no gene match. The CDR3 covers 15 residues. From germline, CDR1 is KGHSH and CDR2 LQKENI. This receptor was obtained from an adult who was a healthcare worker with PCR-confirmed SARS-CoV-2 infection or an uninfected control (not recorded which). This chain links TRBV18 with TRBJ2-4; 12 positions agree with TRBD1. The specimen sequenced was whole blood. The CDR3: CASSPGQGARDIQYF. The DNA of the CDR3 is TGTGCCAGCTCACCGGGACAGGGGGCGCGAGACATTCAGTACTTC.